The 2 T cell receptor beta chains listed next were all sequenced from one sample in a study of blood T cell repertoires in COVID-19 (dated by TCRdb to the early 2020s). Receptors were amplified or captured by the immunoSEQ multiplex PCR assay. The table was pulled from immuneACCESS by TCRdb, which kept in-frame rearrangements only. Such tables lose some clones; where checked, under half of the loss comes from unresolved V genes, and the rest has no known cause. The table for this sample lists 150,000 to 200,000 clones; about 80% of them were counted only once. The top ten clonotypes cover 22% of the sample. Sequencing was carried out using peripheral blood. Receptors were obtained from a woman of 80 years or more with acute or convalescent COVID-19.

This chain joins TRBV14 and TRBJ2-3, with 10 nucleotides matching TRBD2. Trimming removed 1 base from V and 5 bases from J; junction bases left unmatched: 6. CDR1 and CDR2 from the germline V gene are SGHDN and FVKESK. This CDR3 region has 16 residues. CDR3 nucleotide sequence: TGTGCCAGCAGCCAAGGAGCGGGAGGGCCGAAAGATACGCAGTATTTT. Translation gives CASSQGAGGPKDTQYF.

The CDR3 DNA is TGTGCCAGCTCACCGGCGGGCGACACCGGGGAGCTGTTTTTT. It specifies CASSPAGDTGELFF. The genes are TRBV18 and TRBJ2-2, with a possible D match to TRBD2 (5 bases). The CDR3 has 14 amino acids. The ends were cut back, 3 bases at V and 3 bases at J, with 8 bases in the middle. In germline, CDR1 is KGHSH, CDR2 LQKENI.